This TCR beta chain was documented in a study of identical twins. TCRdb recomputed calls from the 5' RACE reads with MiXCR, one row per CDR3 protein. The top ten clones hold over 4% of a sample with 650,000 to 750,000 distinct CDR3 sequences, around 20% of them seen once. The germline V gene has CDR1 LNHDA and CDR2 SQIVND (reference sequence). Termini included, the CDR3 measures 15 amino acids. On this clonotype: The DNA is omitted, as the CDR3 cannot be located on it reliably, and the CDR3 follows TCRdb's listing.

The sample also formed part of further work on T cells expressing NK-cell markers. As that study records: Among eight sequenced donors, seven carried HCMV seropositivity while one was seronegative. One observes that, in a handful of donors, these clonotypes were also the leading ones within the CD3+CD56-NKG2C+ fraction.

The V call is TRBV19, the J call TRBJ1-1; the table names TRBD1, a call not compared with the DNA. The TCR originated in a woman aged 18 to 35 in good health. The sequencing sample was made of PBMCs. The CDR3 is CASSFGAGWDTEAFF.